The clone carrying this T cell receptor beta chain was recorded once. The CDR3 has 15 residues. The J segment lost 6 bases and the V segment lost 2 bases, leaving 6 bases of the junction unmatched. Per germline, CDR1 SGDLS and CDR2 YYNGEE. The data stem from a study of blood T cell repertoires in COVID-19. The table came from immunoSEQ multiplex PCR; TCRdb's copy has only in-frame clones and leaves some out. The repertoire holds around 260,000 clones, with approximately 85% as singletons. V gene TRBV9 combines with J gene TRBJ2-1; TRBD2 matches 9 bases. Material for sequencing was peripheral blood. This sequence was found in a human donor in a cohort sampled during active COVID-19. This chain's CDR3 is CASSVSGTSFNEQFF. The CDR3 coding sequence is TGTGCCAGCAGCGTGTCCGGGACTAGCTTCAATGAGCAGTTCTTC.